This entry lists 14 T cell receptor beta chains sequenced from one sample in a study of OX40 agonist ivuxolimab in advanced cancers. Only in-frame clones appear in the TCRdb table, and some are missing; sequencing was by immunoSEQ multiplex PCR. The sample has about 58,000 clones; roughly 87% are singletons. The sequences come from CD4+ or CD8+ T cells sorted from blood, collected in a trial of the OX40 agonist ivuxolimab. The receptors here all came from an adult with an advanced solid tumor such as melanoma, head and neck, liver or kidney cancer.

The chain combines TRBV7-9 with TRBJ1-1; no clear D gene. CDR1 and CDR2 (germline): SEHNR, FQNEAQ (reference sequence). V was shortened by 5 bases and J by 4 bases, with 8 bases between the two germline ends. The CDR3 spans 12 residues. CDR3 loop: CASSRSGTEAFF. In DNA form, the CDR3 reads TGTGCCAGCAGCCGATCTGGCACTGAAGCTTTCTTT.

This chain links TRBV27 with TRBJ2-2, with 7 nucleotides matching TRBD1. Germline CDR1 reads MNHEY; CDR2 reads SMNVEV (reference sequence). V trimming: 3 bases; J trimming: 4 bases; junction bases outside the gene matches: 11. This CDR3 spans 17 amino acids. CDR3 DNA: TGTGCCAGCAGTTTCCTCGCGTCAGGGGGATCCACCGGGGAGCTGTTTTTT. Encoded protein: CASSFLASGGSTGELFF.

V usage is TRBV6-1 and J usage is TRBJ1-2, with D maybe TRBD1 (5 bases). V was shortened by 5 bases and J by 4 bases, with 17 bases between the two germline ends. CDR1 is MNHNS and CDR2 is SASEGT in the germline V gene. The CDR3 extends over 15 amino acids. The CDR3, as DNA: TGTGCCAGCAGTCTGGAGGTGGGGCTGCTCTATGGCTACACCTTC. It is translated as CASSLEVGLLYGYTF.

The chain recombines TRBV19 with TRBJ2-2; D is perhaps TRBD1 or TRBD2 (5 bases each). Germline V gene lookup returns CDR1 LNHDA and CDR2 SQIVND (reference sequence). The CDR3 runs 12 residues. V was trimmed by 6 bases and J by 6 bases, leaving 8 bases between them. CDR3 loop: CASRMGAGELFF. The CDR3 nucleotides read TGTGCCAGTAGAATGGGGGCCGGGGAGCTGTTTTTT.

CDR3 nucleotides: TGTGCCAGCAGTTTAAACAGGAACACTGAAGCTTTCTTT. Protein sequence: CASSLNRNTEAFF. The chain links TRBV28 to TRBJ1-1; no definite D call. CDR3 size: 13 residues. The V gene's germline CDR1 is MDHEN and CDR2 SYDVKM. Trimming removed 2 bases at V and 1 base at J, with 5 bases between.

The chain combines TRBV28 with TRBJ1-6, with TRBD1 matching over 11 bases. The CDR3 has 15 amino acids. Germline CDR1 MDHEN, CDR2 SYDVKM. V dropped 5 bases and J dropped 7; count of bases not matched to a gene: 4. The CDR3 is CASSPRDRGNSPLHF. Here the CDR3 DNA reads TGTGCCAGCAGTCCACGGGACAGGGGGAATTCACCCCTCCACTTT.

This sequence joins TRBV27 and TRBJ1-1, with TRBD1 as a possible D gene (5 bases). Germline V gene data show CDR1 as MNHEY and CDR2 as SMNVEV (reference sequence). The CDR3 runs to 12 residues. Trimming pared 5 bases from V and 5 bases from J, leaving 9 bases between. CDR3 sequence reads: CASSQGGTEAFF. The CDR3 bases are TGTGCCAGCAGTCAGGGAGGGACTGAAGCTTTCTTT.

The chain joins TRBV29-1 to TRBJ2-5; D possibly matches TRBD1 or TRBD2 (5 bases each). V was shortened by 5 bases and J by 5 bases, with 9 bases between the two germline ends. This CDR3 is 11 amino acids long. Germline lookup yields CDR1 SQVTM and CDR2 ANQGSEA. For the CDR3, the DNA is TGCAGCGTTCGGGACGGCGAGACCCAGTACTTC. Protein product: CSVRDGETQYF. The whole variable domain, filled in from reference TRBV29-1 and TRBJ2-5, reads SAVISQKPSRDICQRGTSLTIQCQVDSQVTMMFWYRQQPGQSLTLIATANQGSEATYESGFVIDKFPISRPNLTFSTLTVSNMSPEDSSIYLCSVRDGETQYFGPGTRLLVL.

This chain links TRBV27 with TRBJ1-4; 7 nucleotides match TRBD1. From germline, CDR1 is MNHEY and CDR2 SMNVEV (reference sequence). The ends lost 5 bases at V and 3 bases at J; junction bases unmatched: 6. This CDR3 is built from 15 residues. The CDR3 DNA reads TGTGCCAGCAGTCCTTGGACAGGCCCTAATGAAAAACTGTTTTTT. Protein sequence: CASSPWTGPNEKLFF.

This chain links TRBV4-3 with TRBJ1-3; 7 positions match TRBD1. CDR3 length: 15 residues. Germline CDR1 reads LGHNA; CDR2 reads YSLEER. The V gene end was trimmed by 6 bases and the J gene end by 6 bases; junction bases not matched to a gene: 11. DNA of the CDR3: TGCGCCAGCAGTGGAGTGACAGGGTCGGCAAACACCATATATTTT. Translation gives CASSGVTGSANTIYF.

This chain links TRBV5-6 with TRBJ2-3, with 7 bases matching TRBD1. After removal of 6 bases from V and 3 bases from J, the junction contained 4 bases not matched to a gene. The CDR3 is made up of 13 amino acids. CDR1 is SGHDT, CDR2 YYEEEE, per germline. CDR3 sequence: CASTGQLTDTQYF. Written as DNA, the CDR3 is TGTGCCAGCACGGGACAGTTAACAGATACGCAGTATTTT.

The rearrangement links TRBV7-2 to TRBJ1-2, with D perhaps matching TRBD1 (5 bases). CDR1 and CDR2 from the germline V gene are SGHTA and FQGNSA. V gave up 3 bases and J gave up 8 bases, with 19 bases separating them. The length of the CDR3 is 15 residues. CDR3 in amino acids: CASSFGQGPQVGYTF. CDR3 sequence (DNA): TGTGCCAGCAGCTTTGGGCAGGGACCCCAGGTCGGCTACACCTTC.

The chain couples TRBV19 to TRBJ1-5; D uncertain. Germline CDR1 LNHDA, CDR2 SQIVND (reference sequence). The CDR3 has 14 residues. The germline V and J ends were trimmed by 7 bases and 4 bases, with 14 bases remaining between them. Written as DNA, the CDR3 is TGTGCCAGTACTTTGGGTTTCGGGAATCAGCCCCAGCATTTT. This sequence encodes CASTLGFGNQPQHF. Full variable domain (missing parts from reference TRBV19 and TRBJ1-5): DGGITQSPKYLFRKEGQNVTLSCEQNLNHDAMYWYRQDPGQGLRLIYYSQIVNDFQKGDIAEGYSVSREKKESFPLTVTSAQKNPTAFYLCASTLGFGNQPQHFGDGTRLSIL.

This clone was seen only a few times. V usage is TRBV19 and J usage is TRBJ1-2; tentative D call: TRBD1 (6 bases). Germline lookup yields CDR1 LNHDA and CDR2 SQIVND (reference sequence). The CDR3 contains 14 residues. The V end was cut by 6 bases, the J end by 4 bases, with 15 bases between. The CDR3 loop is CASRSPGAVYGYTF. CDR3 nucleotides: TGTGCCAGTAGGTCCCCGGGGGCAGTCTATGGCTACACCTTC. The full variable domain, with the rest looked up from reference TRBV19 and TRBJ1-2, is DGGITQSPKYLFRKEGQNVTLSCEQNLNHDAMYWYRQDPGQGLRLIYYSQIVNDFQKGDIAEGYSVSREKKESFPLTVTSAQKNPTAFYLCASRSPGAVYGYTFGSGTRLTVV.